The clone carrying this TCR beta chain has just a few counts. The data originate from a study of response to subunit inactivated influenza vaccine. TCRdb processed the RT-PCR reads anew with MiXCR; each CDR3 protein has one entry. The data contain under 850,000 distinct CDR3 sequences, about a fifth of them singletons. The clonotype comes from a man between 45 and 60 years old who received an inactivated influenza vaccine. Source: PBMCs from blood, taken approximately 5 days after vaccination.

The CDR3 loop is CSAGTARSYEQYF. CDR3 nucleotide sequence: TGCAGCGCGGGGACAGCGCGTTCCTACGAGCAGTACTTC. The chain combines TRBV29-1 with TRBJ2-7; the match to TRBD1 covers 7 bases. CDR3 size: 13 residues. Germline CDR1 is SQVTM and CDR2 is ANQGSEA. Unmatched junction bases numbered 7, after V lost 7 bases and J lost 1 base.